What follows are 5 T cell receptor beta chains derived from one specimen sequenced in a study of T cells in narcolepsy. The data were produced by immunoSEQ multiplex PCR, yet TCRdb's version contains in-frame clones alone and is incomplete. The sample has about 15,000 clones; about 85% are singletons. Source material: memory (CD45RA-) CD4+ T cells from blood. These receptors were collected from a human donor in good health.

CDR3 in amino acids: CASSSGGDDYNEQFF. For the CDR3, the DNA is TGTGCCAGCAGCTCCGGGGGCGACGACTACAATGAGCAGTTCTTC. This chain links TRBV7-9 with TRBJ2-1; possibly TRBD1 or TRBD2 for D (6 bases each). V lost 4 bases and J lost 3, with 13 bases in between. Germline V gene data show CDR1 as SEHNR and CDR2 as FQNEAQ (reference sequence). The CDR3 totals 15 residues.

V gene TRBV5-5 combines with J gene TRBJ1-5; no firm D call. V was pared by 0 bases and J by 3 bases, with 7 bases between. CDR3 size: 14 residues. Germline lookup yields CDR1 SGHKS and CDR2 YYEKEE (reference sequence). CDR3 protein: CASSLVLANQPQHF. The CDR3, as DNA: TGTGCCAGCAGCTTGGTACTGGCCAATCAGCCCCAGCATTTT.

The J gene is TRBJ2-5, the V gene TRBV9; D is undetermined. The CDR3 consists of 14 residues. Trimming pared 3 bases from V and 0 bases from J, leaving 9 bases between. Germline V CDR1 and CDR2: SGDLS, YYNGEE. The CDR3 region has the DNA TGTGCCAGCAGCGCTTGGAAAAACCAAGAGACCCAGTACTTC. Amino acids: CASSAWKNQETQYF. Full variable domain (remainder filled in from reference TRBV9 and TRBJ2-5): DSGVTQTPKHLITATGQRVTLRCSPRSGDLSVYWYQQSLDQGLQFLIQYYNGEERAKGNILERFSAQQFPDLHSELNLSSLELGDSALYFCASSAWKNQETQYFGPGTRLLVL.

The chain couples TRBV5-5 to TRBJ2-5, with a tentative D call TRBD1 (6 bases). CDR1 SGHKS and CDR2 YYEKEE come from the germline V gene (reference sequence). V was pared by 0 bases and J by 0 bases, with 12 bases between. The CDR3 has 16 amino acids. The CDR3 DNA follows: TGTGCCAGCAGCTTGGCAGAAACAGGGTACCAAGAGACCCAGTACTTC. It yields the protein CASSLAETGYQETQYF.

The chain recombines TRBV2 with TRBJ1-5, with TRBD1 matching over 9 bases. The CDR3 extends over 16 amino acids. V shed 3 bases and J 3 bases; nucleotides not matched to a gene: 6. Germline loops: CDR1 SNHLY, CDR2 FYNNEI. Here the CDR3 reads CASSDRDRASNQPQHF. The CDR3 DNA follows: TGTGCCAGCAGTGATCGGGACAGGGCGTCCAATCAGCCCCAGCATTTT.